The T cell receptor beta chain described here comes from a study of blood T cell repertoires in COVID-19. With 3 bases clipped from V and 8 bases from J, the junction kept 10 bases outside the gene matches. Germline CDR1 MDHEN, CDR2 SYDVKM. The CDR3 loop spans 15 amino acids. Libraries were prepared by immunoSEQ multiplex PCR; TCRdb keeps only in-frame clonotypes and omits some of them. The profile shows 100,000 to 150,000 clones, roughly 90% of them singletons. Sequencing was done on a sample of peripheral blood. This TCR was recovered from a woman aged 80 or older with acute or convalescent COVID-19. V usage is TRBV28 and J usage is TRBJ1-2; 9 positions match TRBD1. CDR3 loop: CASSFFPRTGGGYTF. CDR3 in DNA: TGTGCCAGCAGTTTTTTTCCGAGAACAGGGGGCGGCTACACCTTC.